This section outlines one TCR beta chain sequence together with its context. Antigen unknown. The sample belongs to a study of T-cell memory formation after mild COVID-19. Whole-study context: In these data, TCR clusters were largely donor specific.

Study-level findings and limits: Memory cells collected pre-infection included some clones that later responded, suggesting cross-reactive memory joined.

Germline V gene data show CDR1 as MNHNS and CDR2 as SASEGT. Trimming cost V 6 bases and J 3 bases, with 9 bases left between them. The CDR3 is 13 amino acids. The 5'RACE method, run with constant-segment primers, produced TCR alpha and TCR beta cDNA libraries (carrying sample barcodes and UMIs). TCRdb independently ran MiXCR on the 5' RACE reads; one entry per CDR3 protein. This table has roughly 550,000 distinct CDR3 sequences, just over 20% appearing once. This TCR was sampled from an adult woman who had mild COVID-19 (a few samples of this study predate the infection). Cell type and time point are not known. This chain connects TRBV6-1 to TRBJ1-5; no clear D. The sequenced sample consisted of PBMCs or a T cell subset sorted from them (not recorded which). CDR3 loop: CASRVVPNQPQHF. CDR3 DNA: TGTGCCAGCAGAGTGGTGCCCAATCAGCCCCAGCATTTT.